What follows is one TCR beta chain and its context. Its specificity is not known. These data are taken from a study of T cells in Graves' hyperthyroidism and ophthalmopathy. The investigators amplified TCR beta CDR3 regions from RNA transcripts. The HTBI primer set drove a first-round RT-PCR of the TCR CDR3. MiXCR was run by TCRdb on the multiplex PCR reads, yielding one entry per CDR3 protein. The sample includes 700,000 or so distinct CDR3 sequences, roughly 15% of them seen just once. Patients between 18 and 65 years old had hyperthyroidism, newly diagnosed and lasting under 2 months. PBMCs were sourced from approximately 9.3 ml fresh peripheral blood. The V gene's germline CDR1 is MDHEN and CDR2 SYDVKM. This CDR3 is built from 14 residues. Trimming removed 7 bases at V and 7 bases at J, with 19 bases between. Study-level results: Patients with ophthalmopathy were separated from those with stable hyperthyroidism by a 13 V-J model.

This chain connects TRBV28 to TRBJ2-5, with D maybe TRBD2 (7 bases). The TCR comes from a man aged 18 to 35 with Graves' hyperthyroidism. Sequencing was carried out using blood. In DNA, the CDR3 is TGTGCCAGCACCCTAAGGGGGAGGGCTCGGACCCAGTACTTC. Protein sequence: CASTLRGRARTQYF.